This is a list of T cell receptor beta chains from one sample in a study of T cells after yellow fever vaccination. TCRdb redid the calling of the 5' RACE reads with MiXCR, one entry per CDR3 protein. The repertoire has about 240,000 distinct CDR3 sequences, over 3% of them found once; the top ten carry under 20%. The material sequenced was PBMCs, taken 15 days after the yellow fever booster vaccination. The receptors were sampled from a young man who received the YFV17D yellow fever vaccine. CDR3s include the opening cysteine and the closing phenylalanine or tryptophan. The D gene is left open where the match is weak. Size values are once, few and many counts, or a class for expanded clones, and some rows have none.

>many|TRBV2|.|14|TRBJ2-3
CASRQGPITDTQYF
TGTGCCAGCAGGCAGGGACCCATCACAGATACGCAGTATTTT
>many|TRBV12-3/TRBV12-4|TRBD2|14|TRBJ2-2
CASSRTGGAGELFF
TGTGCCAGCAGTAGAACGGGGGGGGCCGGGGAGCTGTTTTTT
>many|TRBV12-3/TRBV12-4|.|16|TRBJ1-5
CASSSGYGRSNQPQHF
TGTGCCAGCAGTTCTGGTTATGGCAGAAGCAATCAGCCCCAGCATTTT
>many|TRBV9|.|14|TRBJ1-2
CASSVGLAGDGYTF
TGTGCCAGCAGCGTAGGGTTAGCTGGGGATGGCTACACCTTC
>many|TRBV10-3|.|15|TRBJ1-2
CAISGLQESSYGYTF
TGTGCCATCAGTGGTCTACAGGAGAGTTCTTATGGCTACACCTTC
>many|TRBV18|TRBD2|17|TRBJ2-3
CASSPKTSGGARDTQYF
TGTGCCAGCTCACCCAAGACTAGCGGGGGGGCCCGGGATACGCAGTATTTT
>few|TRBV4-1|.|16|TRBJ1-6
CASSPIGRGTNSPLHF
TGCGCCAGCAGCCCGATCGGTCGGGGAACTAATTCACCCCTCCACTTT
>many|TRBV3-1|TRBD1|14|TRBJ1-6
CASSPRTGGGPLHF
TGTGCCAGCAGCCCGAGGACAGGGGGCGGACCCCTCCACTTT
>.|TRBV30|TRBD2|14|TRBJ2-3
CAWRAGGDADTQYF
TGTGCCTGGAGAGCGGGGGGGGATGCAGATACGCAGTATTTT
>many|TRBV25-1|TRBD2|16|TRBJ2-2
CATLPGASGGTGELFF
TGTGCCACCCTGCCGGGGGCAAGCGGGGGGACCGGGGAGCTGTTTTTT
>many|TRBV5-1|TRBD2|15|TRBJ2-3
CASSAFPGGPDTQYF
TGCGCCAGCAGCGCTTTTCCGGGGGGGCCAGATACGCAGTATTTT
>many|TRBV7-9|TRBD2|15|TRBJ2-1
CASSLVVRGGHEQFF
TGTGCCAGCAGCTTAGTAGTTCGGGGGGGGCATGAGCAGTTCTTC
>many|TRBV29-1|.|12|TRBJ2-5
CSVNGREETQYF
TGCAGCGTAAACGGACGGGAAGAGACCCAGTACTTC
>many|TRBV4-1|TRBD1|16|TRBJ1-2
CASSQPGTGGEGGYTF
TGCGCCAGCAGCCAACCCGGGACAGGGGGAGAAGGAGGCTACACCTTC
>many|TRBV4-3|TRBD1|14|TRBJ1-2
CASSPTDRGYGYTF
TGCGCCAGCAGCCCTACAGACAGGGGCTATGGCTACACCTTC
>many|TRBV7-2|TRBD1|16|TRBJ1-3
CASSPTGQSSGNTIYF
TGTGCCAGCAGCCCGACAGGGCAGAGCTCTGGAAACACCATATATTTT
>.|TRBV7-9|.|11|TRBJ1-1
CASSLEQEAFF
TGTGCCAGCAGCTTAGAACAGGAAGCTTTCTTT
>many|TRBV6-5|TRBD1|14|TRBJ2-1
CASSGQGYYNEQFF
TGTGCCAGCAGTGGACAGGGTTACTACAATGAGCAGTTCTTC
>many|TRBV4-1|.|15|TRBJ1-2
CASSQDTGANYGYTF
TGCGCCAGCAGCCAAGATACAGGAGCTAACTATGGCTACACCTTC
>many|TRBV7-9|.|16|TRBJ2-3
CASSPGGQAFTDTQYF
TGTGCCAGCAGCCCGGGCGGACAAGCGTTCACAGATACGCAGTATTTT
>many|TRBV6-2/TRBV6-3|TRBD1|14|TRBJ1-2
CASRRTGGFHGYTF
TGTGCCAGCAGGAGGACAGGGGGCTTTCATGGCTACACCTTC
>many|TRBV6-5|.|13|TRBJ1-6
CASSYSSGRPLHF
TGTGCCAGCAGTTACTCATCCGGTCGGCCCCTCCACTTT
>many|TRBV29-1|TRBD2|15|TRBJ2-3
CSVESPGLETDTQYF
TGCAGCGTTGAGAGCCCGGGACTAGAGACAGATACGCAGTATTTT
>many|TRBV7-2|TRBD2|16|TRBJ2-2
CASSRAGRGIPGELFF
TGTGCCAGCAGCCGCGCCGGGCGGGGGATCCCCGGGGAGCTGTTTTTT
>.|TRBV11-2|.|13|TRBJ1-3
CASSTAPGNTIYF
TGTGCCAGCAGCACCGCCCCGGGAAACACCATATATTTT
>many|TRBV28|TRBD1|12|TRBJ1-1
CASSFQGVTAFF
TGTGCCAGCAGTTTCCAGGGGGTGACGGCTTTCTTT
>many|TRBV6-2/TRBV6-3|TRBD1|13|TRBJ2-4
CASSRQGWNIQYF
TGTGCCAGCAGTCGACAGGGATGGAACATTCAGTACTTC
>.|TRBV5-1|.|14|TRBJ1-2
CASSLEGGNYGYTF
TGCGCCAGCAGCTTGGAGGGGGGGAACTATGGCTACACCTTC
>many|TRBV4-1|.|17|TRBJ1-3
CASSQGSSEGSGNTIYF
TGCGCCAGCAGCCAAGGAAGTAGCGAGGGCTCTGGAAACACCATATATTTT
>many|TRBV3-1|TRBD2|16|TRBJ2-1
CASSRLAGGRYNEQFF
TGTGCCAGCAGCCGGCTAGCGGGGGGCCGATACAATGAGCAGTTCTTC
>many|TRBV7-6|.|13|TRBJ2-3
CASSFRHGDTQYF
TGTGCCAGCAGCTTCAGACATGGAGATACGCAGTATTTT
>many|TRBV28|.|14|TRBJ1-2
CASSAGGSGRGYTF
TGTGCCAGCAGTGCGGGCGGATCGGGAAGAGGCTACACCTTC
>many|TRBV5-5|.|14|TRBJ1-4
CASSLVVFNEKLFF
TGTGCCAGCAGCTTGGTGGTATTCAATGAAAAACTGTTTTTT
>many|TRBV6-5|.|12|TRBJ1-6
CASSYSRAPLHF
TGTGCCAGCAGTTACTCTAGGGCACCCCTCCACTTT
>many|TRBV7-2|.|14|TRBJ2-5
CASMESAYQETQYF
TGTGCCAGCATGGAATCGGCCTACCAAGAGACCCAGTACTTC
>many|TRBV12-3/TRBV12-4|.|15|TRBJ1-1
CASTQSVVPNTEAFF
TGTGCCAGCACCCAAAGTGTAGTGCCCAACACTGAAGCTTTCTTT
>many|TRBV7-3|.|15|TRBJ2-7
CASSLTGTGAYEQYF
TGTGCCAGCAGCTTAACAGGGACGGGAGCCTACGAGCAGTACTTC
>many|TRBV12-3/TRBV12-4|.|15|TRBJ1-5
CASSSLRQSNQPQHF
TGTGCCAGCAGCTCCCTTCGGCAGTCTAACCAGCCCCAGCATTTT
>many|TRBV7-2|.|15|TRBJ2-1
CASRPSQGSYNEQFF
TGTGCCAGCAGGCCTTCTCAGGGATCCTACAATGAGCAGTTCTTC
>many|TRBV5-4|TRBD1|15|TRBJ1-2
CASRPTRQGNYGYTF
TGTGCCAGCAGACCGACGAGACAGGGAAACTATGGCTACACCTTC
>many|TRBV28|TRBD2|19|TRBJ2-4
CASSRRGLAGVLAKNIQYF
TGTGCCAGCAGCCGACGGGGACTAGCGGGGGTTTTAGCCAAAAACATTCAGTACTTC
>many|TRBV10-3|TRBD2|16|TRBJ2-7
CAISEIKTGGTYEQYF
TGTGCCATCAGTGAAATCAAGACGGGGGGGACCTACGAGCAGTACTTC
>many|TRBV19|.|18|TRBJ1-6
CASSITIQRWQYNSPLHF
TGTGCCAGTAGTATAACGATACAGCGTTGGCAATATAATTCACCCCTCCACTTT
>many|TRBV5-1|.|13|TRBJ2-7
CASSPGPTYEQYF
TGCGCCAGCAGTCCGGGACCCACCTACGAGCAGTACTTC
>many|TRBV6-5|.|15|TRBJ1-2
CASRTDNFDGNGYTF
TGTGCCAGCAGAACGGATAACTTTGACGGAAATGGCTACACCTTC
>many|TRBV30|.|13|TRBJ2-3
CAWSGASSYTQYF
TGTGCCTGGAGTGGAGCGTCCAGTTATACGCAGTATTTT
>many|TRBV5-1|.|13|TRBJ1-5
CARTQGSNQPQHF
TGCGCCAGGACCCAGGGTAGCAATCAGCCCCAGCATTTT
>.|TRBV12-3/TRBV12-4|.|14|TRBJ1-3
CASTADGSGNTIYF
TGTGCCAGCACCGCGGACGGCTCAGGAAACACCATATATTTT
>many|TRBV7-2|.|14|TRBJ1-5
CASSLQPVNQPQHF
TGTGCCAGCAGCTTACAACCGGTAAATCAGCCCCAGCATTTT
>few|TRBV7-9|.|14|TRBJ2-3
CASSFNPPPDTQYF
TGTGCCAGCAGCTTCAATCCTCCCCCAGATACGCAGTATTTT
>many|TRBV30|.|13|TRBJ2-7
CAWTPGARYEQYF
TGTGCCTGGACGCCGGGGGCTCGGTACGAGCAGTACTTC
>few|TRBV12-3/TRBV12-4|TRBD1|14|TRBJ2-7
CASSLGDRSYEQYF
TGTGCCAGCAGTTTAGGGGACAGGAGCTACGAGCAGTACTTC
>many|TRBV7-2|.|14|TRBJ2-7
CASSLVRSSYEQYF
TGTGCCAGCAGCTTAGTAAGGAGCTCCTACGAGCAGTACTTC
>many|TRBV6-2/TRBV6-3|.|13|TRBJ2-5
CASSPGAGETQYF
TGTGCCAGCAGCCCAGGGGCCGGGGAGACCCAGTACTTC
>many|TRBV19|.|14|TRBJ2-3
CASSMAGATDTQYF
TGTGCCAGTAGTATGGCGGGGGCCACAGATACGCAGTATTTT
>many|TRBV6-2/TRBV6-3|.|15|TRBJ2-2
CASSYSMARTGELFF
TGTGCCAGCAGTTACTCAATGGCACGCACCGGGGAGCTGTTTTTT
>many|TRBV11-2|.|16|TRBJ1-2
CASSLDPDGTDGGYTF
TGTGCCAGCAGCTTAGATCCCGACGGGACGGACGGGGGCTACACCTTC
>many|TRBV4-3|.|16|TRBJ2-1
CASSQDPSRGWDEQFF
TGCGCCAGCAGCCAAGACCCCTCGAGGGGGTGGGATGAGCAGTTCTTC
>many|TRBV3-1|.|17|TRBJ2-7
CASSQDRWGINSYEQYF
TGTGCCAGCAGCCAAGATAGGTGGGGGATTAACTCCTACGAGCAGTACTTC
>many|TRBV19|.|14|TRBJ2-2
CASSTSWDSGELFF
TGTGCCAGTAGTACCTCCTGGGATTCCGGGGAGCTGTTTTTT